Following are 18 T cell receptor beta chains from one sample sequenced in a study of T cells in women clearing cervical HPV infection. Sequencing used immunoSEQ multiplex PCR; TCRdb keeps in-frame clones, though not all of them. The sample data list more than 20,000 clones. The material sequenced was blood buffy coat. These TCRs come from a woman between 18 and 69 years old with a cervical HPV16 infection that either progressed to CIN3+ or cleared (not recorded which).

Concerning this clone itself: From the germline J gene comes the end of the CDR3, since the read stops 3 residues before it. J is TRBJ1-1 and V is TRBV2, with a weak D call TRBD1 (6 bases). Germline assignment: CDR1 SNHLY and CDR2 FYNNEI. Trimming took off 2 bases at V and 4 bases at J, with 11 bases between the two ends. The CDR3 extends over 14 amino acids. Incomplete CDR3 DNA: TGTGCCAGCAGTGAACAGGGGTGGGTCACTGAA. Translated, it gives CASSEQGWVTE. The whole CDR3 sequence is CASSEQGWVTEAFF.

On this clone: From the germline J gene comes the end of the CDR3, since the read stops 3 residues before it. Other nucleotide sequences in the sample specify the same CDR3. The chain recombines TRBV19 with TRBJ2-2, with D maybe TRBD2 (5 bases). The CDR3 is 14 residues long. Germline V gives CDR1 LNHDA, CDR2 SQIVND (reference sequence). Trimming pared 6 bases from V and 4 bases from J, leaving 12 bases between. CDR3 amino acids: CASSVGLTTGELFF. CDR3 bases read: TGTGCCAGTAGCGTCGGACTTACCACCGGGGAG.

On this clone: The read is 3 residues too short to cover the CDR3 end, so that end is filled in from the germline J gene. V is TRBV2 and J is TRBJ2-3; no definite D call. The CDR3 runs to 12 residues. Germline lookup yields CDR1 SNHLY and CDR2 FYNNEI. V was pared by 4 bases and J by 3 bases, with 5 bases between. The CDR3 reads CASSVETDTQYF. Partial CDR3 DNA: TGTGCCAGCAGTGTAGAAACAGATACG. Full variable domain (rest looked up from reference TRBV2 and TRBJ2-3): EPEVTQTPSHQVTQMGQEVILRCVPISNHLYFYWYRQILGQKVEFLVSFYNNEISEKSEIFDDQFSVERPDGSNFTLKIRSTKLEDSAMYFCASSVETDTQYFGPGTRLTVL.

A note on this clone: Read coverage stops 3 residues before the CDR3 terminus; the germline J gene supplies the remainder. The rearrangement uses TRBV7-8 and TRBJ2-7; D possibly corresponds to TRBD1 (6 bases). CDR3 length: 15 amino acids. Trimming took 5 bases from V and 2 from J, leaving 16 bases between them. Germline CDR1 reads SGHVS; CDR2 reads FQNEAQ. CDR3 loop: CASSENRVRPYEQYF. The covered CDR3 bases are TGTGCCAGCAGCGAAAACAGGGTTCGTCCCTACGAG.

Regarding this clone: From the germline J gene comes the end of the CDR3, since the read stops 3 residues before it. The chain has TRBV5-1 and TRBJ2-5; D is ambiguous. Per germline, CDR1 SGHRS and CDR2 YFSETQ. This CDR3 has 13 residues. Incomplete CDR3 DNA: TGCGCCAGCAGCTTGGTAAGGTCAGATACC. This sequence encodes CASSLVRSDT. The complete CDR3 reads CASSLVRSDTQYF.

Of note for this clone: The sequence runs out 3 residues before the end of the CDR3; the remainder is reconstructed from the germline J gene. The chain has TRBV5-6 and TRBJ2-3, with unresolved D. Germline CDR1 and CDR2: SGHDT and YYEEEE. The V gene lost 1 base and the J gene lost 8 bases, with 8 bases spanning the gap. The CDR3 runs to 12 residues. CDR3 DNA (partial): TGTGCCAGCAGCTTGAGAGAGCGTACG. Its translation: CASSLRERT. The CDR3, in full, reads CASSLRERTQYF. The full variable domain, its missing parts supplied by reference TRBV5-6 and TRBJ2-3, is DAGVTQSPTHLIKTRGQQVTLRCSPKSGHDTVSWYQQALGQGPQFIFQYYEEEERQRGNFPDRFSGHQFPNYSSELNVNALLLGDSALYLCASSLRERTQYFGPGTRLTVL.

For this clone: The CDR3 is cut off 3 residues early in the read; its end comes from the germline J gene. The genes are TRBV19 and TRBJ1-1; possibly TRBD1 for D (6 bases). Germline lookup yields CDR1 LNHDA and CDR2 SQIVND (reference sequence). The CDR3 is 16 amino acids. Trimming left V 6 bases short and J 6 bases short, with 23 bases between. CDR3 in amino acids: CASSLGGLSNFAEAFF. CDR3 DNA (partial): TGTGCCAGTAGCCTCGGGGGGCTTAGTAATTTCGCTGAA.

As concerns this clone: The observed sequence ends 3 residues before the CDR3 terminus, with the missing tail filled in from the germline J gene. The V call is TRBV7-2, the J call TRBJ2-5; a weak D match, TRBD1 (7 bases). V was shortened by 5 bases and J by 3 bases, with 13 bases between the two germline ends. The CDR3 sequence is 14 residues long. Per the germline V gene, CDR1 is SGHTA and CDR2 is FQGNSA. CDR3 DNA, as far as it was read: TGTGCCAGCAGCCCAGGGGGGCTCAAAGAGACC. It yields the protein CASSPGGLKET. The CDR3 in full is CASSPGGLKETQYF.

Remarks on this clone: The CDR3 end is not reached by the read, which stops 3 residues before it; the germline J gene fills it in. The rearrangement uses TRBV7-7 and TRBJ1-2; D remains unclear. The CDR3 is 13 residues long. In germline, CDR1 is SSHAT, CDR2 FNYEAQ (reference sequence). The CDR3 is CASSTGRFNDYTF. CDR3 DNA, as far as it was read: TGTGCCAGCAGCACTGGGCGTTTCAATGAC.

With respect to this clone: The read ends 3 residues before the CDR3 terminus; that terminus is restored from the germline J gene. V gene TRBV20-1 combines with J gene TRBJ1-1, with a possible D match to TRBD1 (5 bases). Germline V lookup: CDR1 DFQATT, CDR2 SNEGSKA (reference sequence). The CDR3 has 14 amino acids. Trimming took off 3 bases at V and 4 bases at J, with 15 bases between the two ends. The CDR3 DNA, read in part, is TGCAGTGCTAGGATGGGGTGGGGGGGCACTGAA. This translates into CSARMGWGGTE. The full CDR3 is CSARMGWGGTEAFF.

In the case of this clone: Read data end 3 residues before the CDR3 end; the end is taken from the germline J gene. V is TRBV19 and J is TRBJ2-2, with a tentative D call TRBD1 (6 bases). The CDR3 contains 14 residues. The germline V gene encodes CDR1 LNHDA and CDR2 SQIVND (reference sequence). The CDR3 reads CASSITGYGEKLFF. The sequenced CDR3 bases are TGTGCCAGTAGTATCACAGGGTATGGAGAAAAG.

As concerns this clone: Coverage ceases 3 residues before the CDR3 finishes, and the germline J gene fills in the end. The genes are TRBV7-6 and TRBJ2-2; 9 bases agree with TRBD1. Germline values: CDR1 SGHVS, CDR2 FNYEAQ. The CDR3 totals 17 residues. The CDR3 sequence is CASSLDPSRDRDEKLFF. The part of the CDR3 DNA that was read is TGTGCCAGCAGCTTAGATCCCTCCCGGGACAGGGACGAAAAG.

Details on this clone: The read is 3 residues too short to cover the CDR3 end, so that end is filled in from the germline J gene. The genes are TRBV5-1 and TRBJ1-1; D remains ambiguous. Trimming pared 4 bases from V and 1 base from J, leaving 11 bases between. The CDR3 is 14 residues long. Germline values: CDR1 SGHRS, CDR2 YFSETQ. The DNA read from the CDR3 is TGCGCCAGCAGCAAAAACTCAGGGAACACTGAA. Residues: CASSKNSGNTE. The entire CDR3 protein is CASSKNSGNTEAFF.

This clone is labeled medium-sized based on frequency. The CDR3 goes on 3 residues after the read ends, and that part is filled in from the germline J gene. This chain joins TRBV19 and TRBJ1-1, with 7 bases identical to TRBD1. V was clipped by 6 bases and J by 3 bases; unmatched bases: 1. The CDR3 consists of 12 residues. Germline CDR1 LNHDA, CDR2 SQIVND (reference sequence). Here the CDR3 reads CASRGTDTEAFF. The covered CDR3 bases are TGTGCCAGTAGAGGGACAGACACTGAA.

Regarding this clone: The read ends 3 residues shy of where the CDR3 ends; the end is completed using the germline J gene. The genes are TRBV30 and TRBJ2-2, with 9 bases matching TRBD1. This CDR3 comprises 14 residues. Germline V gene data show CDR1 as GTSNPN and CDR2 as SVGIG (reference sequence). CDR3 protein: CAWSVLTGGSPLFF. CDR3 bases read: TGTGCCTGGAGTGTACTGACAGGGGGTTCACCG. The full variable domain, with the rest looked up from reference TRBV30 and TRBJ2-2, is SQTIHQWPATLVQPVGSPLSLECTVEGTSNPNLYWYRQAAGRGLQLLFYSVGIGQISSEVPQNLSASRPQDRQFILSSKKLLLSDSGFYLCAWSVLTGGSPLFFGEGSRLTVL.

This clone is identified as medium-sized (0.01 to 0.1%) from frequency. The read halts 3 residues ahead of the CDR3 end, with the missing end drawn from the germline J gene. This chain joins TRBV2 and TRBJ2-5; tentative D call: TRBD1 (5 bases). The germline CDR1 and CDR2 sequences are SNHLY and FYNNEI. CDR3 length: 13 residues. Between the trimmed V and J ends, which lost 8 bases and 1 base, there was a span of 11 bases. The CDR3: CASLTGIQETQYF. The CDR3 bases that were read are TGTGCCAGCCTAACAGGTATCCAAGAGACC.

A word on this clone: The read halts 3 residues ahead of the CDR3 end, with the missing end drawn from the germline J gene. The chain has TRBV20-1 and TRBJ2-3; TRBD1 agrees at 7 bases. The germline CDR1 and CDR2 sequences are DFQATT and SNEGSKA (reference sequence). Trimming at V came to 5 bases and at J to 2 bases, leaving 4 bases not matched to a gene. This CDR3 is 13 amino acids long. CDR3 DNA, as far as it was read: TGCAGTGCTTTACAGGGGATCACAGATACG. Translation gives CSALQGITDT. The whole CDR3 protein is CSALQGITDTQYF.

Points on this clone: The read terminates 3 residues before the CDR3 end, so the remaining end is supplied by the germline J gene. The V gene is TRBV19, the J gene TRBJ1-5; D may be TRBD1 (5 bases). V was clipped by 4 bases and J by 0 bases, with 19 bases between them. The CDR3 has 18 amino acids. CDR1 is LNHDA and CDR2 is SQIVND in the germline V gene (reference sequence). This CDR3 reads CASSSPDSAVYSNQPQHF. The CDR3 bases that were read are TGTGCCAGTAGTAGCCCAGACAGCGCGGTTTATAGCAATCAGCCC.